This T cell receptor (beta chain) was recorded in a study of CXCR3-negative and CXCR3-positive naive CD8 T cells. For the study at large: The total count of TRB reads reached around 130 million, and each library contributed about 1.5 +/- 0.3 million.

All TRB cDNA libraries came from 5' RACE performed with UMI labels. TCRdb reprocessed the 5' RACE reads, keeping one entry per CDR3 protein, no DNA. The sample table includes roughly 86,000 distinct CDR3 sequences. Study conclusions and caveats: For CXCR3-positive naive cells, TRB CDR3s were more hydrophobic than those of CXCR3-negative naive cells. TRBV-TRBJ usage was similar across naive CXCR3 subsets but distinct in memory cells.

The CDR3 is 14 amino acids. The germline gives CDR1 SGHDT, CDR2 YYEEEE. To note about this clonotype: What it recognizes is unknown.

This clonotype was sampled from a human donor in good health. Some clones in this sample may be carry-over from other donors' samples. The sequenced sample consisted of naive CXCR3- CD8+ T cells from blood. Subset defined: CD45RO-CCR7+CD27+CD95- naive CD8+ T cells lacking CXCR3 (TNR3-). This chain uses TRBV5-6 with TRBJ2-5. The CDR3 reads CASSLNAGWETQYF.